There are many counts of the clone carrying this TCR beta chain. This sample was included in a study of shared clonotypes between healthy human individuals. Across the whole study: Used for every donor were three CD4 naive, three CD4 memory, two CD8 naive and one CD8 memory plate.

Germline V lookup: CDR1 LNHDA, CDR2 SQIVND (reference sequence). The CDR3 consists of 15 residues. J gave up 1 base and V 5 bases, and 3 bases lay outside the gene matches. The authors loaded around 190 ng DNA, 25,000 to 30,000 T cell genomes, into sorted-subset replicate PCRs. Measured with immunoSEQ multiplex PCR; TCRdb has only the in-frame clones, and not every one. The sample carries a few hundred thousand clones, about 70% recorded once. The receptor's source is a young man in good health. The chain links TRBV19 to TRBJ2-3; TRBD2 agrees at 10 bases. What was sequenced was memory CD4+ T cells sorted from blood. The subset here: CD45RA-negative fraction. In DNA form, the CDR3 reads TGTGCCAGTAGTCCCGGGACTAGCGGCACAGATACGCAGTATTTT. The encoded protein is CASSPGTSGTDTQYF.